This TCR beta chain is from a study of cytomegalovirus exposure and HLA in healthy donors. With 60 Vbeta and 13 Jbeta primers, the PCR was carried out. Method: immunoSEQ multiplex PCR; TCRdb's copy keeps in-frame clones and lacks some. This table has about 160,000 clones, approximately 80% appearing once. This CDR3 has 15 residues. Germline assignment: CDR1 LNHNV and CDR2 YYDKDF (reference sequence). V lost 5 bases and J lost 1, with 15 bases in between. With respect to this clone: Its antigen is not identified.

Study-wide findings and caveats: A later analysis linked a missense DCLRE1C variant to TCR beta V- and J-gene trimming. The presence/absence work took it that sequencing depth was about the same across donors. Accurate predictions that matched the HLA-A and HLA-B alleles of most subjects were reportedly made from TCR beta sequences.

The V call is TRBV15, the J call TRBJ2-7; a possible D gene is TRBD2 (7 bases). The sequence came from a woman in her 30s in good health and CMV-seropositive. Sequences were obtained from PBMCs. Here the CDR3 DNA reads TGTGCCACCAGCGTTGGGAGGGGGGGGTCCTACGAGCAGTACTTC. Its translation: CATSVGRGGSYEQYF. Full variable domain (outside the CDR3, taken from reference TRBV15 and TRBJ2-7): DAMVIQNPRYQVTQFGKPVTLSCSQTLNHNVMYWYQQKSSQAPKLLFHYYDKDFNNEADTPDNFQSRRPNTSFCFLDIRSPGLGDTAMYLCATSVGRGGSYEQYFGPGTRLTVT.